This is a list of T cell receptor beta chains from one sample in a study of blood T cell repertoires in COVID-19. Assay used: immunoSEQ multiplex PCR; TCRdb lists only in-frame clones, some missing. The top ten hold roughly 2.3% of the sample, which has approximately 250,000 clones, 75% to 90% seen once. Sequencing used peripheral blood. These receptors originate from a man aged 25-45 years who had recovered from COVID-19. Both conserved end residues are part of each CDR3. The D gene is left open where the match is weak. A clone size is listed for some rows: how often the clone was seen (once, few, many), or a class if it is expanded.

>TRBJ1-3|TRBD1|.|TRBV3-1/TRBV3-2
TGTGCCAGCAGTTCGACAGGGAGGAACACCATATATTTT
CASSSTGRNTIYF
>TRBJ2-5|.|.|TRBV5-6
TGTGCCAGCAGCTTGGCCAACTTACGGACCCAGTACTTC
CASSLANLRTQYF
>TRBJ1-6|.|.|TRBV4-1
TGCGCCAGCAGCCAGGGGCCCCTGGTCTGGCTCCACTTT
CASSQGPLVWLHF
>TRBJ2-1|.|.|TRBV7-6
TGTGCCAGCAGCCCCTTCGAGTCCACTGAGCAGTTCTTC
CASSPFESTEQFF
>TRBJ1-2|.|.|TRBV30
TGTGCCTGGAGTCCCTTTACCGGGACACCGTATGGCTACACCTTC
CAWSPFTGTPYGYTF
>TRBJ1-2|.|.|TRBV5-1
TGCGCCAGCAGCTTGGTGGCAGGAACTTTGAGCTACACCTTC
CASSLVAGTLSYTF
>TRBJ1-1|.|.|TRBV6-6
TGTGCCAGCAGTTGGGGGGGAATGAACACTGAAGCTTTCTTT
CASSWGGMNTEAFF
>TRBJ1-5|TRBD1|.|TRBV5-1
TGCGCCAGCAGCTTGAGGGACAGCTACAATCAGCCCCAGCATTTT
CASSLRDSYNQPQHF
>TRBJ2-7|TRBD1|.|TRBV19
TGTGCCAGTAGGCTTGCGGGGACAGGGGCCTACGAGCAGTACTTC
CASRLAGTGAYEQYF
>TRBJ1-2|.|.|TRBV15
TGTGCCACCAGCAGATTCAGGGGCGCGGGCTATGGCTACACCTTC
CATSRFRGAGYGYTF
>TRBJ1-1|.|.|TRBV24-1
TGTGCCACCAGTGATCGAACCGGGAACACTGAAGCTTTCTTT
CATSDRTGNTEAFF
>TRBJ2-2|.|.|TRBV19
TGTGCCAGTAGTATGGCAGGGGCGCACACCGGGGAGCTGTTTTTT
CASSMAGAHTGELFF
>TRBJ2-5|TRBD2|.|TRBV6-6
TGTGCCAGCACCGGACTAGCGGGCCCCAGCAAAGAGACCCAGTACTTC
CASTGLAGPSKETQYF
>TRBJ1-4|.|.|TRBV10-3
TGTGCCATCAGGTCCAGCGATAATGAAAAACTGTTTTTT
CAIRSSDNEKLFF
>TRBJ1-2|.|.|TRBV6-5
TGTGCCAGCAGTCCACTAGGCCAGGGGTATGGCTACACCTTC
CASSPLGQGYGYTF
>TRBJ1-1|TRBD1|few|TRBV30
TGTGCCTGGAGTCCGACAGGGCTTTCCACTGAAGCTTTCTTT
CAWSPTGLSTEAFF
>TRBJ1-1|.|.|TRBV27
TGTGCCAGCAGTTTAGGAATCGGGGGGATAAACACTGAAGCTTTCTTT
CASSLGIGGINTEAFF
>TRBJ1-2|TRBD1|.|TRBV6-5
TGTGTGAGTGGACAGGGGGCGGCTGGCTACACCTTC
CVSGQGAAGYTF
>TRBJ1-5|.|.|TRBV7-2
TGTGCCAGCAGCCCCTCCCCCCACCGGGAGTATAGCAATCAGCCCCAGCATTTT
CASSPSPHREYSNQPQHF
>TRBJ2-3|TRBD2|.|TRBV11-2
TGTGCCAGCAGCCCCAATGGACTAGCGGGGGGTACAGATACGCAGTATTTT
CASSPNGLAGGTDTQYF
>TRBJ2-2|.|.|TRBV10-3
TGTGCCATCAGTAGCGTACTTGGACAGGAGGGCACCGGGGAGCTGTTTTTT
CAISSVLGQEGTGELFF
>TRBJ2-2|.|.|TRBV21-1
TGTGCCAGCAGCTCGGGAGGGCGGCCGTTTGGGAACACCGGGGAGCTGTTTTTT
CASSSGGRPFGNTGELFF
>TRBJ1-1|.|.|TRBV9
TGTGCCAGCAGCGTAGTTCGTGCGGGGGCAACTGAAGCTTTCTTT
CASSVVRAGATEAFF
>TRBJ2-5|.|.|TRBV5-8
TGTGCCAGCAGCTTGGGGAGAGAGCCGAAGTGGGAAGAGACCCAGTACTTC
CASSLGREPKWEETQYF
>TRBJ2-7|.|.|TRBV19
TGTGCCAGTAGTATCGGGACATATGAGCAGTACTTC
CASSIGTYEQYF
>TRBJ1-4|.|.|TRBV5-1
TGCGCCAGCAGCTCCGGGATCCTAAATGAAAAACTGTTTTTT
CASSSGILNEKLFF
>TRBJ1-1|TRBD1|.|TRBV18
TGTGCCAGCTCACCACAGGGGGCGGGATCGAACACTGAAGCTTTCTTT
CASSPQGAGSNTEAFF
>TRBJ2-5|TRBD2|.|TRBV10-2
TGCGCCAGCAGCCCGAGCGGGGGCGAAGAGACCCAGTACTTC
CASSPSGGEETQYF
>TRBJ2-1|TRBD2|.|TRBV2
TGTGCCAGCACCGCCGGCGGGGGGGCTTATGGGTCCTACAATGAGCAGTTCTTC
CASTAGGGAYGSYNEQFF
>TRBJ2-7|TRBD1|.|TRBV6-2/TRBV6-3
TGTGCCAGCAGTTACGAGACGGGCAGGGGGTACTACGAGCAGTACTTC
CASSYETGRGYYEQYF
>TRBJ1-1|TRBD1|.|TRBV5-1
TGCGCCAGCTCCCCGGGGGGACAGGGTAAAGCTTTCTTT
CASSPGGQGKAFF
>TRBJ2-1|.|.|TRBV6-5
TGTGCCAGCAGTTACGTTATCGTGGACAGACCTCAGGAGCAGTTCTTC
CASSYVIVDRPQEQFF
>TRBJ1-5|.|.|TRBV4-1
TGCGCCAGCAGCGATTTGAGGGCTGTTAGCAATCAGCCCCAGCATTTT
CASSDLRAVSNQPQHF
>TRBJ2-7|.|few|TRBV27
TGTGCCAGCAGTTTAGGGACTGTCCGCGAGCAGTACTTC
CASSLGTVREQYF
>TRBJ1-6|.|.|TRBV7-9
TGTGCCAGCAGCTTGGGCCATAGCTCCTATAATTCACCCCTCCACTTT
CASSLGHSSYNSPLHF
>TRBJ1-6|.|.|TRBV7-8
TGTGCCAGCAGCTTAGTCGGTGAACGGTCCTATAATTCACCCCTCCACTTT
CASSLVGERSYNSPLHF
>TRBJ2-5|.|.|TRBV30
TGTGCCTGGAGCCTAAGGGGGGAGACCCAGTACTTC
CAWSLRGETQYF
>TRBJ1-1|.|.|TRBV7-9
TGTGCCAGCAGCTTGGTACAGGGGAACACTGAAGCTTTCTTT
CASSLVQGNTEAFF
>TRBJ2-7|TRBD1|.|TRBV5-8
TGTGCCAGCTCAGGGACAGGGAGCTCCTACGAGCAGTACTTC
CASSGTGSSYEQYF
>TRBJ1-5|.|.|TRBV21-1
TGTGCCAGCGGTCAGGGGCCCGAGCGCAATCAGCCCCAGCATTTT
CASGQGPERNQPQHF
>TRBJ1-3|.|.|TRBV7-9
TGTGCCAGCAGCTCCCCTTCGGACAGACCCTCTGGAAACACCATATATTTT
CASSSPSDRPSGNTIYF
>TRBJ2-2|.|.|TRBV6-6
TGTGCCAGCATCCTCGACCAGGGGACCGGGGAGCTGTTTTTT
CASILDQGTGELFF
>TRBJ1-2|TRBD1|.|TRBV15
TGTGCCACCAGCCGCACAGGGGGCGATGGCTACACCTTC
CATSRTGGDGYTF
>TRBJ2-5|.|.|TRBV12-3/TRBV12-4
TGTGCCAGCAGTTTTACCGAGGAGACCCAGTACTTC
CASSFTEETQYF